Listed below are T cell receptor beta chains from one sample, sequenced in a study of blood T cell repertoires in COVID-19. Assay: immunoSEQ multiplex PCR; the TCRdb copy retains only in-frame clones and omits some. Among about 130,000 clones listed, around 82% were seen once. The specimen was peripheral blood. The receptor source for this set is a human donor in a cohort sampled during active COVID-19. The CDR3 runs from the conserved cysteine through the conserved F or W. The order of the fields is V gene, clone size, D gene, J gene, CDR3 DNA, CDR3 protein. The D gene is left open where the match is weak. Size tells how often a clone was seen (once, few, many) or the class of an expanded clone, and some rows leave it out.

v_call: TRBV3-1/TRBV3-2; clone_size: -; d_call: -; j_call: TRBJ2-5; cdr3_nt: TGTGCCAGCAGCCTCGGAGGGAGGGGGGGAGAGACCCAGTACTTC; cdr3_aa: CASSLGGRGGETQYF
v_call: TRBV11-3; clone_size: few; d_call: -; j_call: TRBJ2-3; cdr3_nt: TGTGCCAGCAGCTTAGGGCAGGGCACAGATACGCAGTATTTT; cdr3_aa: CASSLGQGTDTQYF
v_call: TRBV11-2; clone_size: few; d_call: TRBD1; j_call: TRBJ2-5; cdr3_nt: TGTGCCAGCAGCTCCAACAGGGGAAGGGGAGAGACCCAGTACTTC; cdr3_aa: CASSSNRGRGETQYF
v_call: TRBV25-1; clone_size: -; d_call: -; j_call: TRBJ2-2; cdr3_nt: TGTGCCAGCAGTGAATGGCCCCTTTACACCGGGGAGCTGTTTTTT; cdr3_aa: CASSEWPLYTGELFF
v_call: TRBV10-2; clone_size: -; d_call: TRBD1; j_call: TRBJ2-7; cdr3_nt: TGCGCCAGCAGAACAGGGGGCATGTACGAGCAGTACTTC; cdr3_aa: CASRTGGMYEQYF
v_call: TRBV10-3; clone_size: -; d_call: TRBD2; j_call: TRBJ2-2; cdr3_nt: TGTGCCATCAGTGAGGGACTAGGGAACACCGGGGAGCTGTTTTTT; cdr3_aa: CAISEGLGNTGELFF
v_call: TRBV10-3; clone_size: -; d_call: -; j_call: TRBJ1-1; cdr3_nt: TGTGCCATCAGCAAAGGGGAGGGAGCTTTCTTT; cdr3_aa: CAISKGEGAFF
v_call: TRBV5-6; clone_size: -; d_call: TRBD2; j_call: TRBJ2-1; cdr3_nt: TGTGCCAGCACCCCGGGGGCTAGCGGGAGTCAGTTCTTC; cdr3_aa: CASTPGASGSQFF
v_call: TRBV5-3; clone_size: -; d_call: -; j_call: TRBJ1-2; cdr3_nt: TGTGCCAGAAGCTTGGAGAGGAGTCTCTATGGCTACACCTTC; cdr3_aa: CARSLERSLYGYTF
v_call: TRBV6-2/TRBV6-3; clone_size: -; d_call: TRBD1; j_call: TRBJ2-3; cdr3_nt: TGTGCCAGCAGTCGCGTGACAGGGGGGACAGATACGCAGTATTTT; cdr3_aa: CASSRVTGGTDTQYF
v_call: TRBV9; clone_size: few; d_call: -; j_call: TRBJ2-7; cdr3_nt: TGTGCCAGCAGCGTCGGTACAGGGCCGACCAACGAGCAGTACTTC; cdr3_aa: CASSVGTGPTNEQYF
v_call: TRBV3-1/TRBV3-2; clone_size: -; d_call: -; j_call: TRBJ1-1; cdr3_nt: TGTGCCAGCAGCCAAGATTGGGGGCAGAAACGAGCTTTCTTT; cdr3_aa: CASSQDWGQKRAFF